Below, 18 T cell receptor beta chains from the same sample are listed, as sequenced in a study of shared clonotypes between healthy human individuals. CD45RO negativity and positive selection for CCR7 defined naive CD8 cells, a population that excluded terminally differentiated effector memory CD45RA+ cells. Sequenced by immunoSEQ multiplex PCR; TCRdb stores in-frame clones only, minus some. Of millions of clones in the sample, 85% to 95% were seen once. Specimen: naive CD8+ T cells sorted from blood. The receptors were gathered from a man younger than 30 in good health.

The chain couples TRBV9 to TRBJ2-6; TRBD2 matches at 13 bases. V was clipped by 4 bases and J by 2 bases; unmatched bases: 6. The CDR3 contains 18 residues. Germline CDR1 reads SGDLS; CDR2 reads YYNGEE. The CDR3 DNA is TGTGCCAGCAGCTCCAGACTAGCGGGAGGTCCTGGGGCCAACGTCCTGACTTTC. As protein: CASSSRLAGGPGANVLTF.

This chain joins TRBV19 and TRBJ2-1; TRBD2 is a possible D gene (5 bases). The germline V and J ends were trimmed by 9 bases and 3 bases, with 15 bases remaining between them. The CDR3 consists of 14 residues. CDR1 LNHDA and CDR2 SQIVND come from the germline V gene (reference sequence). The CDR3 DNA is TGTGCCAGCAGTGCAGGACTCAGCTACAATGAGCAGTTCTTC. The encoded protein is CASSAGLSYNEQFF.

The chain links TRBV30 to TRBJ1-1; D uncertain. Germline-derived CDR1 and CDR2 are GTSNPN and SVGIG (reference sequence). CDR3 size: 12 residues. The CDR3 sequence is CRCEAVNTEAFF. The CDR3 coding sequence is TGTCGGTGTGAGGCGGTGAACACTGAAGCTTTCTTT.

This rearrangement joins TRBV7-8 to TRBJ2-7; D may be TRBD2 (5 bases). The CDR3 covers 14 residues. Germline V gene lookup returns CDR1 SGHVS and CDR2 FQNEAQ. V lost 2 bases and J lost 2, with 10 bases in between. CDR3 nucleotides: TGTGCCAGCAGCTTAATCGGGAAGACCTACGAGCAGTACTTC. This translates into CASSLIGKTYEQYF.

This clone occurred once. V and J are TRBV29-1 and TRBJ1-2, with 7 bases fitting TRBD1. With 5 bases clipped from V and 1 base from J, the junction kept 7 bases outside the gene matches. Germline CDR1 SQVTM, CDR2 ANQGSEA. CDR3 length: 14 amino acids. DNA for the CDR3: TGCAGCGTTCCCGGACAGGACCATAACTATGGCTACACCTTC. Translation gives CSVPGQDHNYGYTF.

The gene calls are TRBV13 and TRBJ2-5, with 7 nucleotides matching TRBD2. The CDR3 covers 17 residues. Germline V lookup: CDR1 PRHDT, CDR2 FYEKMQ (reference sequence). V lost 0 bases to trimming and J lost 2 bases; unmatched junction nucleotides: 9. For the CDR3, the DNA is TGTGCCAGCAGCTTAGGATTTGGAGAGCGGGAACAAGAGACCCAGTACTTC. It specifies CASSLGFGEREQETQYF.

The chain links TRBV10-3 to TRBJ1-1; D gene ambiguous. The CDR3 spans 14 residues. The V gene lost 7 bases and the J gene lost 0 bases, with 12 bases spanning the gap. Germline lookup yields CDR1 ENHRY and CDR2 SYGVKD. CDR3 sequence (DNA): TGTGCCATCAAGAGGGCGGGAATGAACACTGAAGCTTTCTTT. Protein product: CAIKRAGMNTEAFF.

The chain combines TRBV5-6 with TRBJ2-3; D is uncertain. Germline values: CDR1 SGHDT, CDR2 YYEEEE. There are 13 residues in the CDR3. Deletions cut 1 base from V and 2 bases from J, with 5 bases between. CDR3 amino acids: CASSLHITDTQYF. Written as DNA, the CDR3 is TGTGCCAGCAGCTTGCATATCACAGATACGCAGTATTTT.

This clone occurred once. One end of the junction is discordant with germline, which a read error may explain. This chain uses TRBV11-2 with TRBJ1-4; D ambiguous. The length of the CDR3 is 13 residues. Germline loops: CDR1 SGHAT, CDR2 FQNNGV. The CDR3 region is CASSLEANEKLFF. The DNA of the CDR3 is TGTGCCAGCAGCCTAGAAGCTAATGAAAAACTGTTTTTT.

The rearrangement joins TRBV4-1 to TRBJ2-7; a weak D match, TRBD2 (5 bases). V was shortened by 1 base and J by 0 bases, with 10 bases between the two germline ends. Germline V gene sequence: CDR1 MGHRA, CDR2 YSYEKL. The length of the CDR3 is 15 residues. In nucleotides, the CDR3 is TGCGCCAGCAGCCAAGGGACTTCCCTCTCCTACGAGCAGTACTTC. This sequence encodes CASSQGTSLSYEQYF.

CDR3 protein: CASSSPRGGIGELFF. In DNA, the CDR3 is TGTGCCAGCAGCTCCCCTAGGGGGGGGATCGGGGAGCTGTTTTTT. The chain carries TRBV11-1 and TRBJ2-2, with a weak D call TRBD2 (7 bases). The V end was cut by 4 bases, the J end by 7 bases, with 16 bases between. There are 15 residues in the CDR3. Germline values: CDR1 SGHAT, CDR2 FQDESV (reference sequence).

On this clone: Distinct nucleotide sequences in the sample also encode this CDR3. The chain links TRBV4-1 to TRBJ2-7, with D perhaps matching TRBD1 (6 bases). This CDR3 has 14 amino acids. Trimming left V 1 base short and J 3 bases short, with 10 bases between. Germline V gene data show CDR1 as MGHRA and CDR2 as YSYEKL. The CDR3 DNA follows: TGCGCCAGCAGCCAAGTTGAACAGGGCTACGAGCAGTACTTC. This encodes CASSQVEQGYEQYF.

In regard to this clone: Other DNA sequences in this sample translate to the same CDR3. The chain is built from TRBV29-1 and TRBJ2-1; D is perhaps TRBD2 (5 bases). Trimming shortened V by 1 base and J by 1 base, and 5 bases separated the two germline ends. This CDR3 has 13 residues. Germline CDR1 reads SQVTM; CDR2 reads ANQGSEA. The CDR3 nucleotides read TGCAGCGTTGAAGCGGGATCCTACAATGAGCAGTTCTTC. It codes for CSVEAGSYNEQFF.

This sequence joins TRBV30 and TRBJ2-7; a possible D gene is TRBD1 (5 bases). CDR1 GTSNPN and CDR2 SVGIG come from the germline V gene (reference sequence). CDR3 size: 14 residues. Between the trimmed V and J ends, which lost 0 bases and 2 bases, there was a span of 11 bases. The DNA of the CDR3 is TGTGCCTGGAGTGTTGATACAGGCCCCTACGAGCAGTACTTC. It is translated as CAWSVDTGPYEQYF.

The chain has TRBV19 and TRBJ1-2, with 8 nucleotides matching TRBD1. The germline V gene encodes CDR1 LNHDA and CDR2 SQIVND (reference sequence). The CDR3 covers 15 residues. V dropped 6 bases and J dropped 4; count of bases not matched to a gene: 10. Here the CDR3 DNA reads TGTGCCAGTAGGTGGGGGACAGGCGAGGGCTATGGCTACACCTTC. Residues: CASRWGTGEGYGYTF.

The chain joins TRBV4-1 to TRBJ2-1; 12 bases are a match to TRBD2. The ends lost 4 bases at V and 5 bases at J; junction bases unmatched: 6. The V gene's germline CDR1 is MGHRA and CDR2 YSYEKL. The CDR3 is 16 residues long. CDR3 protein: CASSRGLAGINNEQFF. The CDR3, as DNA: TGCGCCAGCAGCCGGGGACTAGCGGGTATAAACAATGAGCAGTTCTTC.

The V call is TRBV19, the J call TRBJ2-7, with D possibly TRBD2 on 6 matching bases. The CDR3 runs 15 residues. V was shortened by 6 bases and J by 2 bases, with 17 bases between the two germline ends. From germline, CDR1 is LNHDA and CDR2 SQIVND (reference sequence). CDR3 region: CASRSRAGHPYEQYF. As DNA, the CDR3 is TGTGCCAGTAGGAGCAGAGCGGGCCACCCCTACGAGCAGTACTTC. Full variable domain (remainder filled in from reference TRBV19 and TRBJ2-7): DGGITQSPKYLFRKEGQNVTLSCEQNLNHDAMYWYRQDPGQGLRLIYYSQIVNDFQKGDIAEGYSVSREKKESFPLTVTSAQKNPTAFYLCASRSRAGHPYEQYFGPGTRLTVT.

The J gene is TRBJ2-1, the V gene TRBV7-8; 10 bases are shared with TRBD2. Germline values: CDR1 SGHVS, CDR2 FQNEAQ. The CDR3 contains 17 residues. The V gene end was trimmed by 0 bases and the J gene end by 5 bases; junction bases not matched to a gene: 7. The CDR3 DNA reads as TGTGCCAGCAGCTTAGCGCTAGCGGGGGCATTTAACAATGAGCAGTTCTTC. Translating it yields CASSLALAGAFNNEQFF.